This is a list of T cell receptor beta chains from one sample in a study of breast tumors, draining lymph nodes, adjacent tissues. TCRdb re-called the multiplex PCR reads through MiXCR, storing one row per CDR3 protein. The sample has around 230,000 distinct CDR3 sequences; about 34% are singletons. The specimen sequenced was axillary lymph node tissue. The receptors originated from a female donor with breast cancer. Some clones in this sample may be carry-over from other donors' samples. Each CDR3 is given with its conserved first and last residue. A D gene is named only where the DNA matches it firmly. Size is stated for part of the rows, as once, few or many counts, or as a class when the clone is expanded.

TGTGCCAGCAGCTTAGTGAGGTACAGCCTGAGTCCCTACGAGCAGTACTTC | CASSLVRYSLSPYEQYF | TRBV7-4 | - | many | TRBJ2-7
TGTGCCAGCAGTTCTAGTATCTTGGGAAACACCATATATTTT | CASSSSILGNTIYF | TRBV27 | - | many | TRBJ1-3
TGTGCCAGCAGCGCGGACACGGGACTAGCGGGAGTGGGTGAGCAGTTCTTC | CASSADTGLAGVGEQFF | TRBV9 | TRBD2 | many | TRBJ2-1
TGTGCCAGCAGCGACCGCCGGGATGAGCAGTTCTTC | CASSDRRDEQFF | TRBV7-9 | - | many | TRBJ2-1
TGTGCCAGCAGCTTACTGGTCACCGGGGGTTATCAAGAGCCCCAGTACTTC | CASSLLVTGGYQEPQYF | TRBV7-6 | - | - | TRBJ2-5
TGTGCCAGCAGGCTTAACCAGGGTATATCTGGAAACACCATATATTTT | CASRLNQGISGNTIYF | TRBV6-1 | - | few | TRBJ1-3
TGCAGCGTTGATCGGGGTTCTAACACTGAAGCTTTCTTT | CSVDRGSNTEAFF | TRBV29-1 | - | few | TRBJ1-1
TGTGCCAGTAGTACCCCGGGACAGGGGACTCAGCCCCAGCATTTT | CASSTPGQGTQPQHF | TRBV19 | TRBD1 | many | TRBJ1-5
TGCAGTGCTAGAGACAGGGGTAGTCAGCCCCAGCATTTT | CSARDRGSQPQHF | TRBV20-1 | - | - | TRBJ1-5
TGTGCCAGCAGTGAAAAAGTACGGGGTGAGCAGTTCTTC | CASSEKVRGEQFF | TRBV6-1 | - | few | TRBJ2-1
TGCGCCAGCAGCTCAACAGGGTATGAGCAGTTCTTC | CASSSTGYEQFF | TRBV5-1 | - | many | TRBJ2-1
TGTGCCAGCAGCCCGGACCTAAAAGCGCCAGTGAGAGATACGCAGTATTTT | CASSPDLKAPVRDTQYF | TRBV14 | - | many | TRBJ2-3
TGCGCCAGTCGTTCCTACAGGGGGGCAGAATCACCCCTCCACTTT | CASRSYRGAESPLHF | TRBV4-1 | TRBD1 | once | TRBJ1-6
TGTGCCAGCAGCCGCCGGACTAGCGGGGTGATAGATGAGCAGTTCTTC | CASSRRTSGVIDEQFF | TRBV7-8 | TRBD2 | many | TRBJ2-1
TGTGCCACCAGTGGATGGCCTAGGTCAACAGAGACCCAGTACTTC | CATSGWPRSTETQYF | TRBV24-1 | - | many | TRBJ2-5
TGTGCCAGTAGTATAGGACTAGCGGGTCACTCCTACGAGCAGTACTTC | CASSIGLAGHSYEQYF | TRBV19 | TRBD2 | many | TRBJ2-7
TGTGCCAGCAGTAACCTAAGGGGTAGGGAGACCCAGTACTTC | CASSNLRGRETQYF | TRBV6-5 | - | many | TRBJ2-5
TGTGCCAGCAGCTTAGCAGCTAACTCCTACAATGAGCAGTTCTTC | CASSLAANSYNEQFF | TRBV7-2 | - | many | TRBJ2-1
TGTGCCAGCAGTCACTCGAGGGGACGGGGAGGTTTCTACGAGCAGTACTTC | CASSHSRGRGGFYEQYF | TRBV6-6 | - | many | TRBJ2-7
TGTGCCAGCACCCTACCTTCGTGGGGAGAGCAGTACTTC | CASTLPSWGEQYF | TRBV28 | - | many | TRBJ2-7
TGTGCCAGTAGTATGTGGGCTAGCGGATTCACCGGGGAGCTGTTTTTT | CASSMWASGFTGELFF | TRBV19 | TRBD2 | many | TRBJ2-2
TGTGCCAGCAGTCGGGCCAGGGAGAGGACAGATACGCAGTATTTT | CASSRARERTDTQYF | TRBV7-8 | - | - | TRBJ2-3